Sequencing of this T cell receptor (beta chain) was carried out in a study of T cell repertoires in cytomegalovirus infection (dated by TCRdb to between 2018 and 2021). As for the study more broadly: Donor HLA type was relevant to the analysis, because carriage of CMV infection together with the matching HLA type was indicated by public TCR beta signatures.

This sample was sequenced with an Illumina HiSeq 1500. Using fastp trimming at Q25 and MiXCR clonotype assembly, TCRdb reanalyzed the public sequencing data and kept in-frame beta chains. Rows are combined by CDR3 protein, so each entry shows the most common genes and DNA. Within this sample are about 490,000 distinct CDR3 sequences, with 26% of them counted one time only. The ten biggest clones cover about 13% of the sample. This clonotype came up a few times. There is no known antigen for this receptor. No quality values exist for individual bases; no much larger clone is one base distant. Overall study results and their limits: Cumulative frequency of public TCR beta family members discriminated carriers of CMV infection plus the relevant HLA type in this cohort and an independent roughly 340-donor cohort. The ex vivo response was dominated by HLA-C-restricted CMV-specific TCR beta clonotypes, and the single most frequent clonotype in two of eight donors was supplied by these HLA-C-restricted clonotypes.

This receptor was identified in a human donor in good health (CMV status not recorded). Some clones in this sample may be carry-over from other donors' samples. Input material: PBMCs.

The nucleotide sequence reads as follows: TGTGCCAGCAGCAGGAATCTCGGCGCAGATACGCAGTATTTT. This translates into CASSRNLGADTQYF. The V and J segments used are TRBV7-9 and TRBJ2-3, with the D gene uncertain. Reading the germline V gene (reference sequence) gives CDR1 SEHNR and CDR2 FQNEAQ. V is reduced by 5 bases and J by 4 bases, leaving a spacing of 13 bases between them. The CDR3 spans 14 residues, from the cysteine through the phenylalanine. This entry keeps only the CDR3 DNA: 42 bases, framed from base 1.